This TCR beta chain was sequenced in a study of T cell changes during pregnancy in multiple sclerosis. This clone appeared a single time. Trimming at V came to 1 base and at J to 7 bases, leaving 6 bases not matched to a gene. The CDR3 totals 15 residues. The germline gives CDR1 SGHVS, CDR2 FNYEAQ. Clones were sequenced by immunoSEQ multiplex PCR, and TCRdb holds only the in-frame ones, with some missing. The profile shows just over 30,000 clones, roughly 90% of them singletons. This material consisted of CD8+ T cells from peripheral blood mononuclear cells, taken in the second trimester of pregnancy. The receptor comes from a female donor with multiple sclerosis, enrolled in a pregnancy study. This chain connects TRBV7-6 to TRBJ2-1; TRBD1 matches 8 bases. CDR3 residues: CASSLGQGARNEQFF. CDR3 sequence (DNA): TGTGCCAGCAGCTTAGGGCAGGGGGCTAGAAATGAGCAGTTCTTC.